A single sample gave rise to the 25 T cell receptor beta chains below, sequenced in a study of blood T cell repertoires in COVID-19. The protocol was immunoSEQ multiplex PCR, while the TCRdb copy is restricted to in-frame clones and leaves out a portion. The table lists more than 250,000 clones, about 89% of them singletons, with 5.3% in the top ten. Sequenced material: PBMCs or T cells enriched from blood (not recorded which). The receptors shown here come from a woman aged 25 to 45 who had recovered from COVID-19.

This clone was detected only once. The chain has TRBV7-9 and TRBJ2-4; no reliable D call. Germline CDR1 SEHNR, CDR2 FQNEAQ (reference sequence). This CDR3 has 16 residues. V lost 2 bases to trimming and J lost 5 bases, with 16 bases between them. CDR3 bases: TGTGCCAGCAGCTTATATCGCTCGAATGGAGAAAACATTCAGTACTTC. This sequence encodes CASSLYRSNGENIQYF.

The chain employs TRBV5-4 and TRBJ1-1; 9 bases match TRBD1. Germline loops: CDR1 SGHNT, CDR2 YYREEE (reference sequence). The ends lost 1 base at V and 6 bases at J; junction bases unmatched: 7. This CDR3 has 15 residues. CDR3 in amino acids: CASSLSGDRVPEAFF. CDR3 in DNA: TGTGCCAGCAGCTTGTCGGGGGACAGGGTCCCTGAAGCTTTCTTT.

This chain joins TRBV6-4 and TRBJ1-2; D is possibly TRBD1 (6 bases). The V end was cut by 7 bases, the J end by 0 bases, with 18 bases between. CDR3 size: 16 residues. Germline lookup yields CDR1 MRHNA and CDR2 SNTAGT. In nucleotides, the CDR3 is TGTGCCAGCACCTTACCCCCGGGACAACCTAACTATGGCTACACCTTC. This sequence encodes CASTLPPGQPNYGYTF.

This sequence joins TRBV7-3 and TRBJ2-3, with TRBD2 identical over 7 bases. The CDR3 length is 15 residues. Trimming removed 4 bases from V and 2 bases from J; junction bases left unmatched: 6. Germline CDR1 and CDR2: SGHTA and FQGTGA. The CDR3 region is CASSSGREVTDTQYF. The CDR3 DNA sequence: TGTGCCAGCAGCTCGGGGAGGGAGGTCACAGATACGCAGTATTTT.

This clone has a handful of counts. The V and J genes are TRBV7-9 and TRBJ1-4; the match to TRBD1 covers 7 bases. Germline lookup yields CDR1 SEHNR and CDR2 FQNEAQ (reference sequence). CDR3 size: 18 residues. V gave up 5 bases and J gave up 0 bases; unmatched junction bases: 12. The CDR3 DNA is TGTGCCAGCAGCGACTCAGGGGGAGTACCTGCAACTAATGAAAAACTGTTTTTT. It yields the protein CASSDSGGVPATNEKLFF.

This clone was counted once. This chain links TRBV6-5 with TRBJ1-6; 7 nucleotides align to TRBD1. CDR1 and CDR2 from the germline V gene are MNHEY and SVGAGI. The CDR3 spans 15 residues. V shed 2 bases, J shed 8 bases, and the junction held 6 bases outside the gene matches. CDR3 nucleotides: TGTGCCAGCAGTTACCGGGCAGGGGGTGATTCACCCCTCCACTTT. It yields the protein CASSYRAGGDSPLHF.

The chain links TRBV6-2 or TRBV6-3 to TRBJ1-2; 7 bases are a match to TRBD1. CDR3 length: 15 residues. Germline CDR1 is MNHEY and CDR2 is SVGEGT. The ends lost 2 bases at V and 6 bases at J; junction bases unmatched: 9. The CDR3 DNA follows: TGTGCCAGCAGTTACCAGGTCAGGGGGGTGAATGGCTACACCTTC. Translating gives CASSYQVRGVNGYTF.

The chain carries TRBV7-8 and TRBJ1-2; D may be TRBD1 (6 bases). Germline values: CDR1 SGHVS, CDR2 FQNEAQ. The V gene lost 3 bases and the J gene lost 2 bases, with 13 bases spanning the gap. The CDR3 totals 15 residues. This CDR3 is CASSFRTVENYGYTF. The CDR3 DNA follows: TGTGCCAGCAGCTTCCGGACAGTGGAGAACTATGGCTACACCTTC.

This chain links TRBV5-5 with TRBJ2-5; 8 bases match TRBD1. Germline CDR1 reads SGHKS; CDR2 reads YYEKEE (reference sequence). J lost 4 bases, V lost 4 bases, and 6 bases had no gene match. CDR3 length equals 14 residues. The CDR3 sequence: CASSADRVAETQYF. The CDR3 DNA is TGTGCCAGCAGCGCGGACAGGGTTGCAGAGACCCAGTACTTC. Complete variable domain (other parts from reference TRBV5-5 and TRBJ2-5): DAGVTQSPTHLIKTRGQQVTLRCSPISGHKSVSWYQQVLGQGPQFIFQYYEKEERGRGNFPDRFSARQFPNYSSELNVNALLLGDSALYLCASSADRVAETQYFGPGTRLLVL.

The J gene is TRBJ1-1, the V gene TRBV6-5, with 7 bases aligning to TRBD1. Germline V CDR1 and CDR2: MNHEY, SVGAGI. V lost 6 bases and J lost 5; bases outside the gene matches: 6. The CDR3 spans 13 residues. CDR3 amino acids: CASRDREMTEAFF. CDR3 sequence (DNA): TGTGCCAGCAGAGACAGGGAAATGACTGAAGCTTTCTTT.

V is TRBV19 and J is TRBJ1-6; no clear D gene. V lost 1 base to trimming and J lost 9 bases, with 4 bases between them. In germline, CDR1 is LNHDA, CDR2 SQIVND (reference sequence). The CDR3 spans 12 residues. CDR3 region: CASSIGASPLHF. The CDR3 DNA is TGTGCCAGTAGTATAGGGGCTTCACCCCTCCACTTT.

Regarding this clone: The same CDR3 arises from other DNA sequences in this sample as well. The chain joins TRBV9 to TRBJ2-2; no firm D call. The V end lost 1 base, the J end lost 4 bases, and 2 bases lay between the germline ends. Germline lookup yields CDR1 SGDLS and CDR2 YYNGEE. The CDR3 is made up of 12 amino acids. The CDR3 sequence: CASSVRTGELFF. The DNA for the CDR3 is TGTGCCAGCAGCGTACGCACCGGGGAGCTGTTTTTT.

This clone was seen just once. The V gene is TRBV4-1, the J gene TRBJ2-2; a weak D match, TRBD2 (6 bases). Germline CDR1 reads MGHRA; CDR2 reads YSYEKL. V lost 2 bases, J lost 1 base, and 17 bases lay in between. This CDR3 comprises 18 residues. DNA for the CDR3: TGCGCCAGCAGCCAAATTCTACTAGCCACGCAGAACACCGGGGAGCTGTTTTTT. Its translation: CASSQILLATQNTGELFF.

J is TRBJ1-1 and V is TRBV7-2; D call uncertain. Trimming took off 2 bases at V and 1 base at J, with 8 bases between the two ends. The CDR3 has 14 amino acids. Germline assignment: CDR1 SGHTA and CDR2 FQGNSA. CDR3 protein: CASSLNFGNTEAFF. The CDR3 region has the DNA TGTGCCAGCAGCTTAAACTTCGGGAACACTGAAGCTTTCTTT.

The chain has TRBV4-3 and TRBJ1-1, with D possibly matching TRBD1 (5 bases). The V gene lost 1 base and the J gene lost 8 bases, with 14 bases spanning the gap. The CDR3 has 14 residues. Germline CDR1 LGHNA, CDR2 YSLEER. CDR3 region: CASSQAPGGGEAFF. CDR3 bases: TGCGCCAGCAGCCAAGCGCCGGGCGGGGGGGAAGCTTTCTTT.

This chain connects TRBV21-1 to TRBJ2-7; the tabulated D call, TRBD1, remains unverified against the DNA. TRBV21-1 is marked as a pseudogene. The CDR3 loop spans 15 amino acids. The CDR3 nucleotides are TGTGCCAGCAGCAAAGTGCCGGGACAGGGCTACGAGCAGTACTTC. This encodes CASSKVPGQGYEQYF.

The CDR3 DNA sequence: TGTGCCAGCAGCTTGGTGGGGAACGGGGACAATGAGCAGTTCTTC. This translates into CASSLVGNGDNEQFF. The chain carries TRBV5-5 and TRBJ2-1; maybe TRBD2 (5 bases). This CDR3 region has 15 residues. Germline lookup yields CDR1 SGHKS and CDR2 YYEKEE (reference sequence). The V end lost 0 bases, the J end lost 5 bases, and 12 bases lay between the germline ends.

The chain carries TRBV7-6 and TRBJ1-3; D ambiguous. The V gene lost 1 base and the J gene lost 0 bases, with 10 bases spanning the gap. CDR1 and CDR2 (germline): SGHVS, FNYEAQ. The CDR3 is 16 amino acids. CDR3 sequence: CASSLGPQSSGNTIYF. Written as DNA, the CDR3 is TGTGCCAGCAGCTTAGGTCCACAGAGCTCTGGAAACACCATATATTTT. Full variable domain (rest looked up from reference TRBV7-6 and TRBJ1-3): GAGVSQSPRYKVTKRGQDVALRCDPISGHVSLYWYRQALGQGPEFLTYFNYEAQQDKSGLPNDRFSAERPEGSISTLTIQRTEQRDSAMYRCASSLGPQSSGNTIYFGEGSWLTVV.

The chain carries TRBV19 and TRBJ2-3; possibly TRBD1 for D (6 bases). Germline CDR1 and CDR2: LNHDA and SQIVND (reference sequence). Trimming cost V 8 bases and J 6 bases, with 21 bases left between them. This CDR3 is built from 15 residues. The CDR3 DNA is TGTGCCAGTTCCCTGTCGGGACATCGAAGGGATACGCAGTATTTT. The encoded protein is CASSLSGHRRDTQYF.

The gene calls are TRBV3-1 (or the pseudogene TRBV3-2) and TRBJ1-1; D not certain. CDR3 size: 13 residues. From germline, CDR1 is LGHDT and CDR2 YNNKEL (reference sequence). The V gene lost 4 bases and the J gene lost 1 base, with 7 bases spanning the gap. CDR3 in DNA: TGTGCCAGCAGCCGACACTCGAACACTGAAGCTTTCTTT. Translated, it gives CASSRHSNTEAFF.

The rearrangement links TRBV5-6 to TRBJ1-2; 9 bases map to TRBD1. V was clipped by 7 bases and J by 8 bases; unmatched bases: 15. The germline gives CDR1 SGHDT, CDR2 YYEEEE. CDR3 length: 15 amino acids. The CDR3 DNA reads as TGTGCCAGCTGTTGGAGAACAGGGGGCCTGTCGGGCTACACCTTC. Amino acid sequence: CASCWRTGGLSGYTF.

The chain employs TRBV24-1 and TRBJ1-1; D uncertain. The CDR3 has 13 residues. The V end lost 5 bases, the J end lost 1 base, and 7 bases lay between the germline ends. Looked up from germline, CDR1 is KGHDR and CDR2 is SFDVKD. CDR3 amino acids: CATSGGWNTEAFF. The CDR3 DNA is TGTGCCACCAGTGGAGGGTGGAACACTGAAGCTTTCTTT.

Only one count was recorded for this clone. The rearrangement uses TRBV3-1 (or the pseudogene TRBV3-2) and TRBJ1-1; D not resolved. V lost 1 base and J 0 bases, leaving 9 bases between the germline ends. The CDR3 sequence is 15 residues long. Germline assignment: CDR1 LGHDT and CDR2 YNNKEL (reference sequence). Written as DNA, the CDR3 is TGTGCCAGCAGCCAAGGGGTGAGGCTGAACACTGAAGCTTTCTTT. It translates to CASSQGVRLNTEAFF.

J is TRBJ1-1 and V is TRBV5-1, with D maybe TRBD1 (5 bases). Germline-derived CDR1 and CDR2 are SGHRS and YFSETQ. The ends were cut back, 0 bases at V and 0 bases at J, with 9 bases in the middle. The CDR3 length is 15 residues. The CDR3 DNA reads as TGCGCCAGCAGCTTGGGGGGCAGCTTGAACACTGAAGCTTTCTTT. The encoded protein is CASSLGGSLNTEAFF. The full variable domain, rest sourced from reference TRBV5-1 and TRBJ1-1, is KAGVTQTPRYLIKTRGQQVTLSCSPISGHRSVSWYQQTPGQGLQFLFEYFSETQRNKGNFPGRFSGRQFSNSRSEMNVSTLELGDSALYLCASSLGGSLNTEAFFGQGTRLTVV.

The chain couples TRBV11-2 to TRBJ2-4; 7 bases map to TRBD1. Germline-derived CDR1 and CDR2 are SGHAT and FQNNGV. V was pared by 5 bases and J by 8 bases, with 12 bases of the junction left unmatched. The CDR3 loop spans 15 amino acids. In nucleotides, the CDR3 is TGTGCCAGCAGCCGGACAGGTTTCGAGGGGGACATTCAGTACTTC. Protein: CASSRTGFEGDIQYF.